The T cell receptor beta chain under discussion was sequenced for a study of immune evolution from preneoplasia to lung adenocarcinoma. Findings and limits, study-wide: Normal lung had highest clonality; later lesions appeared denser, more diverse.

The data were produced by immunoSEQ multiplex PCR, yet TCRdb's version contains in-frame clones alone and is incomplete. The table records 4,300 or so clones, about 90% of them present only once. Two lung cancer pathologists independently confirmed each histologic diagnosis. A word on this clone: Its antigen is currently unknown.

The origin of this receptor is a person aged 45 to 59 with lung adenocarcinoma. Input material: FFPE invasive lung adenocarcinoma tissue.

The CDR3 DNA reads TGTGCCAGCAGCTTAAAACCTAGCGGATTCACAGATACGCAGTATTTT. Translated: CASSLKPSGFTDTQYF. The V gene is TRBV11-2, the J gene TRBJ2-3; the match to TRBD2 covers 7 bases. CDR1 is SGHAT, CDR2 FQNNGV, per germline. Trimming cost V 2 bases and J 2 bases; bases outside gene matches: 7. The CDR3 has 16 residues.